The clone carrying this TCR beta chain was seen only once. What it binds is not known. The entry originates in a study of tumor-infiltrating lymphocytes in primary liver carcinoma. Broader study findings: Blood had a significantly lower top-250-clone fraction than tumors did (p = 0.039). The use of bulk unsorted samples meant that CD4+ and CD8+ repertoires were not compared.

For blood RNA, unsorted whole blood served as the source, and germline DNA was extracted too. The CDR3 length is 15 residues. With 5 bases removed from V and 10 bases from J, the gap between germline ends came to 23 bases. Germline CDR1 reads SGHAT; CDR2 reads FQNNGV. The researchers produced TCR beta cDNA from roughly 500 ng total RNA with a constant-region primer. A slightly modified ARM-PCR protocol with three nested multiplex PCR rounds produced these TCR beta libraries. TRBV1-TRBV30 forward primers paired with a C-beta reverse primer were used in the first two PCR rounds, which ran approximately 10 cycles each. TCRdb fed the multiplex PCR reads into MiXCR, producing one record per CDR3 protein. This table holds 190,000 or so distinct CDR3 sequences, roughly two thirds found once.

The sequenced material came from peripheral blood. The sequence derives from a woman in her fifties or sixties with primary liver carcinoma and hepatitis B virus infection. V usage is TRBV11-2 and J usage is TRBJ2-5, with a tentative D call TRBD2 (5 bases). The CDR3 nucleotides read TGTGCCAGCAGCATCGGGCTAGCAATGCTTGGGGTCCAGTACTTC. It codes for CASSIGLAMLGVQYF.